Presented here are 28 T cell receptor beta chains from one specimen sequenced in a study of blood T cell repertoires in COVID-19. Measured with immunoSEQ multiplex PCR; TCRdb has only the in-frame clones, and not every one. Found here are about 13,000 clones, roughly 88% of them singletons; the top ten hold around 15%. The material sequenced was peripheral blood. These receptors were obtained from a human donor in a cohort sampled during active COVID-19.

V and J are TRBV28 and TRBJ1-5; D unclear. With 3 bases removed from V and 3 bases from J, the gap between germline ends came to 9 bases. The V gene's germline CDR1 is MDHEN and CDR2 SYDVKM. There are 14 residues in the CDR3. CDR3 sequence (DNA): TGTGCCAGCAGTTTGGACTCGAACAATCAGCCCCAGCATTTT. Its translation: CASSLDSNNQPQHF.

This clone has a single count. The J gene is TRBJ2-7, the V gene TRBV25-1; TRBD2 matches at 10 bases. In germline, CDR1 is MGHDK, CDR2 SYGVNS. Trimming removed 3 bases from V and 4 bases from J; junction bases left unmatched: 3. The CDR3 sequence is 14 residues long. This CDR3 reads CASSDTSGVYEQYF. The CDR3 region has the DNA TGTGCCAGCAGTGATACTAGCGGGGTTTACGAGCAGTACTTC.

This clone was picked up one time. The chain links TRBV19 to TRBJ2-7, with D unresolved. The CDR3 spans 17 residues. Trimming took off 3 bases at V and 0 bases at J, with 18 bases between the two ends. CDR1 LNHDA and CDR2 SQIVND come from the germline V gene (reference sequence). The CDR3 nucleotides are TGTGCCAGTAGTATTAAGAGTTCCCAATCCGGCTCCTACGAGCAGTACTTC. Its translation is CASSIKSSQSGSYEQYF.

J is TRBJ2-7 and V is TRBV19; D may be TRBD2 (5 bases). V was cut by 1 base and J by 0 bases, with 7 bases left in between. CDR1 is LNHDA and CDR2 is SQIVND in the germline V gene (reference sequence). The length of the CDR3 is 14 residues. The CDR3 region has the DNA TGTGCCAGTAGTATAGTAGGACTCTCCTACGAGCAGTACTTC. Residues: CASSIVGLSYEQYF.

This clone occurred once. This chain connects TRBV7-9 to TRBJ2-5; the D gene is possibly TRBD1 (6 bases). This CDR3 has 15 amino acids. V lost 1 base, J lost 2 bases, and 11 bases lay in between. The germline V gene encodes CDR1 SEHNR and CDR2 FQNEAQ (reference sequence). The CDR3 sequence: CASSLGRQGQETQYF. DNA for the CDR3: TGTGCCAGCAGCTTAGGACGGCAGGGGCAAGAGACCCAGTACTTC.

The chain links TRBV15 to TRBJ2-7; possible D gene TRBD2, 6 bases. Trimming stripped 1 base from V and 1 base from J, with 17 bases between. Germline lookup yields CDR1 LNHNV and CDR2 YYDKDF (reference sequence). This CDR3 is built from 17 residues. DNA for the CDR3: TGTGCCACCAGCAGAGCGGGGGATACTAGAGGGTCCTACGAGCAGTACTTC. Protein: CATSRAGDTRGSYEQYF.

This clone was seen more than once but under ten times. The genes are TRBV7-2 and TRBJ2-2; maybe TRBD1 (5 bases). This CDR3 has 15 amino acids. CDR1 and CDR2 from the germline V gene are SGHTA and FQGNSA. V was cut by 1 base and J by 5 bases, with 11 bases left in between. The CDR3 nucleotides read TGTGCCAGCAGCTTAGTCCAGGGCGGTACCGGGGAGCTGTTTTTT. Translation gives CASSLVQGGTGELFF. Filled out from reference TRBV7-2 and TRBJ2-2, the complete variable domain reads GAGVSQSPSNKVTEKGKDVELRCDPISGHTALYWYRQSLGQGLEFLIYFQGNSAPDKSGLPSDRFSAERTGGSVSTLTIQRTQQEDSAVYLCASSLVQGGTGELFFGEGSRLTVL.

The chain joins TRBV7-2 to TRBJ2-7; 13 bases line up with TRBD2. Germline assignment: CDR1 SGHTA and CDR2 FQGNSA. V lost 5 bases, J lost 4 bases, and 8 bases stayed unmatched. CDR3 length: 16 amino acids. The CDR3 sequence is CASSPRTSGGVYEQYF. The CDR3 DNA reads as TGTGCCAGCAGCCCCCGGACTAGCGGGGGTGTGTACGAGCAGTACTTC.

V usage is TRBV28 and J usage is TRBJ2-1, with TRBD2 matching 7 bases. The V gene end was trimmed by 4 bases and the J gene end by 0 bases; junction bases not matched to a gene: 6. CDR1 is MDHEN and CDR2 is SYDVKM in the germline V gene. This CDR3 contains 16 residues. CDR3 bases: TGTGCCAGCAGTTACGGCGGGGGAGGCTCCTACAATGAGCAGTTCTTC. It codes for CASSYGGGGSYNEQFF.

V usage is TRBV6-2 or TRBV6-3 and J usage is TRBJ1-2; tentatively, D is TRBD1 (5 bases). Germline V gene data show CDR1 as MNHEY and CDR2 as SVGEGT. Trimming took off 6 bases at V and 3 bases at J, with 11 bases between the two ends. The CDR3 has 13 amino acids. The CDR3 coding sequence is TGTGCCAGCAGCCCCACGGGGGACTATGGCTACACCTTC. As protein: CASSPTGDYGYTF.

This clone has a single count. The chain is built from TRBV25-1 and TRBJ2-7, with 9 bases identical to TRBD1. V lost 10 bases to trimming and J lost 3 bases; unmatched junction nucleotides: 10. Germline V lookup: CDR1 MGHDK, CDR2 SYGVNS. There are 14 residues in the CDR3. CDR3 region: CATTLQGAIYEQYF. DNA of the CDR3: TGTGCCACCACCCTACAGGGGGCAATCTACGAGCAGTACTTC.

The chain is built from TRBV4-1 and TRBJ2-1, with 8 bases lining up with TRBD2. Germline-derived CDR1 and CDR2 are MGHRA and YSYEKL. This CDR3 is 15 amino acids long. V trimming: 4 bases; J trimming: 1 base; junction bases outside the gene matches: 3. The CDR3 region has the DNA TGCGCCAGCAGCCCCAGCGGGGGATCCTACAATGAGCAGTTCTTC. It encodes CASSPSGGSYNEQFF.

This clone has a handful of counts. The chain joins TRBV5-6 to TRBJ1-2; TRBD1 matches at 11 bases. The J segment lost 5 bases and the V segment lost 5 bases, leaving 11 bases of the junction unmatched. CDR3 length: 16 residues. Germline V lookup: CDR1 SGHDT, CDR2 YYEEEE. Here the CDR3 reads CASRPGQGDLGYGYTF. The CDR3, as DNA: TGTGCCAGCAGGCCGGGACAGGGGGACCTTGGATATGGCTACACCTTC.

V gene TRBV6-2 or TRBV6-3 combines with J gene TRBJ1-5; D unresolved. The CDR3 runs to 13 residues. Germline-derived CDR1 and CDR2 are MNHEY and SVGEGT. V was shortened by 4 bases and J by 3 bases, with 7 bases between the two germline ends. CDR3 loop: CASSFQANQPQHF. The CDR3 DNA follows: TGTGCCAGCAGTTTTCAGGCCAATCAGCCCCAGCATTTT.

V gene TRBV2 combines with J gene TRBJ2-3, with 10 bases identical to TRBD1. Germline CDR1 SNHLY, CDR2 FYNNEI. V was clipped by 7 bases and J by 3 bases; unmatched bases: 1. CDR3 length: 13 residues. CDR3 DNA: TGTGCCAGCATGGGACAGGGGACAGATACGCAGTATTTT. Protein sequence: CASMGQGTDTQYF.

The rearrangement uses TRBV5-8 and TRBJ1-1; 10 positions match TRBD1. From germline, CDR1 is SGHTS and CDR2 YDEGEE. This CDR3 is built from 15 residues. V dropped 2 bases and J dropped 8; count of bases not matched to a gene: 9. CDR3 in DNA: TGTGCCAGCAGCTTCCGGGACAGGGGAGCTACAGAAGCTTTCTTT. Its translation: CASSFRDRGATEAFF.

The chain has TRBV28 and TRBJ2-5; 10 bases map to TRBD1. This CDR3 is built from 15 residues. Germline loops: CDR1 MDHEN, CDR2 SYDVKM. V shed 4 bases and J 1 base; nucleotides not matched to a gene: 3. CDR3 in amino acids: CASSSGQGSQETQYF. The CDR3 bases are TGTGCCAGCAGTTCGGGACAGGGGTCCCAAGAGACCCAGTACTTC.

This rearrangement joins TRBV7-9 to TRBJ2-1, with D possibly being TRBD2 (7 bases). The germline gives CDR1 SEHNR, CDR2 FQNEAQ (reference sequence). CDR3 length: 16 residues. The V end was cut by 2 bases, the J end by 4 bases, with 15 bases between. The CDR3 bases are TGTGCCAGCAGCTTAAATGGGGGAGGGGGATACAATGAGCAGTTCTTC. It translates to CASSLNGGGGYNEQFF.

V is TRBV30 and J is TRBJ1-2, with D tentatively TRBD1 (5 bases). Germline CDR1 is GTSNPN and CDR2 is SVGIG (reference sequence). The CDR3 runs to 18 residues. Trimming took off 1 base at V and 3 bases at J, with 24 bases between the two ends. The CDR3 DNA sequence: TGTGCCTGGAGTGCCCCGAATAACAGGTCGCCTAGGGACTATGGCTACACCTTC. Translating it yields CAWSAPNNRSPRDYGYTF.

The chain joins TRBV5-1 to TRBJ1-4; 7 positions match TRBD1. Losses at the gene ends were 2 bases for V and 5 bases for J; bases not matched to a gene: 9. Germline CDR1 reads SGHRS; CDR2 reads YFSETQ. The CDR3 has 16 residues. DNA for the CDR3: TGCGCCAGCAGCTTTAACGGACAGGTACGGAATGAAAAACTGTTTTTT. This translates into CASSFNGQVRNEKLFF.

The rearrangement links TRBV5-4 to TRBJ2-5, with 16 bases that match TRBD2. The CDR3 is 18 residues long. CDR1 is SGHNT, CDR2 YYREEE, per germline (reference sequence). The V gene end was trimmed by 4 bases and the J gene end by 5 bases; junction bases not matched to a gene: 11. DNA for the CDR3: TGTGCCAGCAGCCCCAAAGCGGGACTAGCGGGGGGGCGGGAGACCCAGTACTTC. This sequence encodes CASSPKAGLAGGRETQYF. The whole variable domain, filled in from reference TRBV5-4 and TRBJ2-5, reads ETGVTQSPTHLIKTRGQQVTLRCSSQSGHNTVSWYQQALGQGPQFIFQYYREEENGRGNFPPRFSGLQFPNYSSELNVNALELDDSALYLCASSPKAGLAGGRETQYFGPGTRLLVL.

The chain combines TRBV19 with TRBJ2-5, with D possibly TRBD2 on 5 matching bases. The length of the CDR3 is 15 residues. The V gene's germline CDR1 is LNHDA and CDR2 SQIVND (reference sequence). V was shortened by 2 bases and J by 1 base, with 11 bases between the two germline ends. The CDR3 spells CASSISQLAQETQYF. In nucleotides, the CDR3 is TGTGCCAGTAGTATATCCCAGCTAGCCCAAGAGACCCAGTACTTC.

The chain employs TRBV6-4 and TRBJ2-2; the match to TRBD2 covers 9 bases. This CDR3 is built from 16 residues. CDR1 and CDR2 (germline): MRHNA, SNTAGT. V dropped 6 bases and J dropped 5; count of bases not matched to a gene: 10. CDR3 in amino acids: CASSQNSGRKTGELFF. CDR3 nucleotide sequence: TGTGCCAGCAGCCAAAATAGCGGGAGAAAGACCGGGGAGCTGTTTTTT.

The chain uses TRBV5-6 and TRBJ2-7; 9 bases line up with TRBD1. This CDR3 contains 14 residues. With 3 bases clipped from V and 7 bases from J, the junction kept 8 bases outside the gene matches. Germline V CDR1 and CDR2: SGHDT, YYEEEE. CDR3 sequence: CASSSTGGFGEQYF. DNA of the CDR3: TGTGCCAGCAGCTCAACAGGGGGCTTTGGGGAGCAGTACTTC.

The rearrangement uses TRBV11-2 and TRBJ2-7; the match to TRBD1 covers 11 bases. Germline CDR1 and CDR2: SGHAT and FQNNGV. The trim removed 1 base at V and 4 bases at J, leaving 6 bases unmatched. The length of the CDR3 is 16 residues. The CDR3 DNA reads as TGTGCCAGCAGCTTAGTGCAGGGGACAGGGGGATACGAGCAGTACTTC. Residues: CASSLVQGTGGYEQYF.

The chain has TRBV19 and TRBJ2-3, with 7 nucleotides matching TRBD1. V shed 3 bases, J shed 9 bases, and the junction held 12 bases outside the gene matches. CDR1 and CDR2 (germline): LNHDA, SQIVND (reference sequence). CDR3 length: 15 amino acids. The CDR3 bases are TGTGCCAGTAGTATCTGGCGAACAGGGGATGGAACGCAGTATTTT. Protein sequence: CASSIWRTGDGTQYF.

The chain combines TRBV19 with TRBJ2-7; a possible D gene is TRBD2 (5 bases). V dropped 3 bases and J dropped 2 bases, with 14 bases sitting between them. CDR3 length: 15 residues. Germline V lookup: CDR1 LNHDA, CDR2 SQIVND (reference sequence). The CDR3 loop is CASSISRGQAYEQYF. The CDR3 region has the DNA TGTGCCAGTAGTATTAGCCGGGGTCAGGCCTACGAGCAGTACTTC.

The V call is TRBV19, the J call TRBJ1-5; 7 bases are shared with TRBD1. Trimming at V came to 1 base and at J to 4 bases, leaving 4 bases not matched to a gene. The CDR3 runs to 15 residues. Germline CDR1 is LNHDA and CDR2 is SQIVND (reference sequence). DNA of the CDR3: TGTGCCAGTAGTATAGCCCGGGACAGAAATCAGCCCCAGCATTTT. As protein: CASSIARDRNQPQHF.